These 18 T cell receptor beta chains were sequenced from one sample in a study of Tregs in tolerant kidney transplant recipients. TCRdb's copy holds only in-frame clones and misses some; the assay was immunoSEQ multiplex PCR. The table has under 90,000 clones, 75% to 95% seen once. Mixed chimerism was transient after nonmyeloablative marrow transplants from related graft donors. Here the sequenced sample was CD4+ T cells from blood (PBMCs), taken 24 months after the transplant. These receptors were taken from a human patient who received a combined kidney and bone marrow transplant. Some T cells may originate from the graft donor.

The genes are TRBV6-6 and TRBJ2-1; 11 positions match TRBD2. Germline trimming cut 2 bases from V and 6 bases from J; bases unmatched to any gene: 3. In germline, CDR1 is MNHNY, CDR2 SVGAGI (reference sequence). The CDR3 sequence is 15 residues long. The CDR3 nucleotides are TGTGCCAGCAGTTACCGGGGACTAGCGGCCAATGAGCAGTTCTTC. Encoded protein: CASSYRGLAANEQFF.

This chain uses TRBV29-1 with TRBJ2-3; the match to TRBD2 covers 9 bases. This CDR3 is built from 15 residues. V lost 6 bases and J lost 4; bases outside the gene matches: 11. Looked up from germline, CDR1 is SQVTM and CDR2 is ANQGSEA. The CDR3 here is CSVGFGRGGSDTQYF. The CDR3 nucleotides are TGCAGCGTCGGGTTTGGGCGGGGGGGATCAGATACGCAGTATTTT.

The sample holds a few counts of this clone. This rearrangement joins TRBV4-2 to TRBJ2-1, with TRBD1 matching 12 bases. V trimming: 8 bases; J trimming: 6 bases; junction bases outside the gene matches: 5. CDR3 length: 14 amino acids. Germline assignment: CDR1 LGHNA and CDR2 YNFKEQ. As DNA, the CDR3 is TGTGCCAGCTCAAGGGACAGGGGGCTCAATGAGCAGTTCTTC. This sequence encodes CASSRDRGLNEQFF.

This chain joins TRBV7-8 and TRBJ2-1; the match to TRBD2 covers 13 bases. CDR3 length equals 16 residues. J was trimmed by 8 bases and V by 1 base; bases with no gene match: 5. Germline V CDR1 and CDR2: SGHVS, FQNEAQ. The CDR3 DNA is TGTGCCAGCAGCTTAGTCTGGACTAGCGGGAGCCATGAGCAGTTCTTC. Its protein is CASSLVWTSGSHEQFF.

The chain has TRBV15 and TRBJ2-5; TRBD1 matches 8 bases. J lost 5 bases, V lost 0 bases, and 5 bases had no gene match. CDR3 length: 15 amino acids. The germline CDR1 and CDR2 sequences are LNHNV and YYDKDF (reference sequence). CDR3 coding DNA: TGTGCCACCAGCAGAGAAAGGACAGGGTGGGAGACCCAGTACTTC. It encodes CATSRERTGWETQYF.

The rearrangement joins TRBV29-1 to TRBJ2-1; D gene ambiguous. V lost 8 bases, J lost 4 bases, and 9 bases lay in between. Per germline, CDR1 SQVTM and CDR2 ANQGSEA. This CDR3 comprises 11 residues. CDR3 sequence (DNA): TGCAGCCAACGGTCATACAATGAGCAGTTCTTC. This translates into CSQRSYNEQFF.

The rearrangement links TRBV30 to TRBJ2-1; 9 nucleotides line up with TRBD1. Germline trimming cut 4 bases from V and 6 bases from J; bases unmatched to any gene: 10. The CDR3 sequence is 15 residues long. Germline V gene sequence: CDR1 GTSNPN, CDR2 SVGIG (reference sequence). In DNA form, the CDR3 reads TGTGCCTGGACCTTCGCCAGACAGGGGGGCAATGAGCAGTTCTTC. It translates to CAWTFARQGGNEQFF.

The chain uses TRBV19 and TRBJ2-7, with TRBD2 as a possible D gene (6 bases). From germline, CDR1 is LNHDA and CDR2 SQIVND (reference sequence). Trimming removed 6 bases at V and 3 bases at J, with 6 bases between. The CDR3 has 11 residues. The CDR3 loop reads CASRGGYEQYF. Here the CDR3 DNA reads TGTGCCAGTAGGGGGGGCTACGAGCAGTACTTC.

This clone was seen once. The chain couples TRBV30 to TRBJ1-5; TRBD1 might be the D (6 bases). Germline loops: CDR1 GTSNPN, CDR2 SVGIG (reference sequence). The CDR3 contains 14 residues. Trimming left V 0 bases short and J 5 bases short, with 11 bases between. The CDR3 loop reads CAWSVVGGDQPQHF. CDR3 in DNA: TGTGCCTGGAGTGTAGTAGGGGGAGATCAGCCCCAGCATTTT.

This clone was recorded a few times. Other DNA sequences in this sample translate to the same CDR3. The chain couples TRBV6-1 to TRBJ1-6; D not certain. This CDR3 contains 13 residues. V gave up 8 bases and J gave up 7 bases, with 12 bases separating them. Germline CDR1 and CDR2: MNHNS and SASEGT. CDR3 sequence reads: CASLQDNNSPLHF. The CDR3 coding sequence is TGTGCCAGCCTCCAAGACAACAATTCACCCCTCCACTTT.

This chain joins TRBV14 and TRBJ1-2; 8 positions match TRBD1. V lost 6 bases and J lost 8; bases outside the gene matches: 14. The CDR3 length is 15 residues. In germline, CDR1 is SGHDN, CDR2 FVKESK. This chain's CDR3 is CASSEGSRGRGGYTF. The CDR3 nucleotides read TGTGCCAGCAGTGAAGGGAGCAGGGGGCGCGGAGGCTACACCTTC.

V is TRBV9 and J is TRBJ2-5, with TRBD1 identical over 10 bases. The V and J ends lost 3 bases and 2 bases, in that order; junction bases with no gene match: 10. In germline, CDR1 is SGDLS, CDR2 YYNGEE. This CDR3 has 17 amino acids. The CDR3 nucleotides read TGTGCCAGCAGCGATGGACAGGGGGGGCTGGGTCAAGAGACCCAGTACTTC. Amino acids: CASSDGQGGLGQETQYF.

This chain links TRBV5-1 with TRBJ2-7; D perhaps matches TRBD1 (6 bases). Germline CDR1 and CDR2: SGHRS and YFSETQ. CDR3 length: 14 residues. V shed 3 bases and J shed 4 bases, with 14 bases lying between them. The CDR3 protein is CASSYQTGPYEQYF. The CDR3 coding sequence is TGCGCCAGCAGCTACCAAACAGGGCCGTACGAGCAGTACTTC.

The chain links TRBV7-7 to TRBJ2-3, with TRBD2 matching 7 bases. CDR3 size: 14 residues. Germline CDR1 SSHAT, CDR2 FNYEAQ (reference sequence). The junction had 2 bases not matched to a gene; V was cut back by 5 bases and J by 0 bases. The CDR3, as DNA: TGTGCCAGCAGCACAGCGGGGAGCACAGATACGCAGTATTTT. Amino acid sequence: CASSTAGSTDTQYF.

V usage is TRBV5-4 and J usage is TRBJ2-7, with D perhaps matching TRBD1 (6 bases). CDR1 and CDR2 from the germline V gene are SGHNT and YYREEE (reference sequence). This CDR3 contains 15 residues. V was trimmed by 0 bases and J by 6 bases, leaving 16 bases between them. This chain's CDR3 is CASSLDQGLLGEQYF. The CDR3 nucleotides are TGTGCCAGCAGCTTGGACCAGGGGCTTTTGGGCGAGCAGTACTTC.

V and J are TRBV5-1 and TRBJ1-5; D gene ambiguous. Deletions cut 0 bases from V and 5 bases from J, with 9 bases between. The CDR3 totals 14 residues. Germline CDR1 is SGHRS and CDR2 is YFSETQ. CDR3: CASSLEGADQPQHF. CDR3 sequence (DNA): TGCGCCAGCAGCTTGGAAGGAGCGGATCAGCCCCAGCATTTT.

The genes are TRBV20-1 and TRBJ1-1, with a possible D match to TRBD1 (6 bases). Germline CDR1 reads DFQATT; CDR2 reads SNEGSKA (reference sequence). Trimming stripped 5 bases from V and 6 bases from J, with 10 bases between. This CDR3 is 11 amino acids long. The CDR3 is CSAYRDPEAFF. The CDR3 DNA reads as TGCAGTGCTTACAGGGACCCTGAAGCTTTCTTT.

The chain joins TRBV7-2 to TRBJ1-1, with D tentatively TRBD1 (5 bases). The CDR3 runs 16 residues. Trimming took 2 bases from V and 0 from J, leaving 13 bases between them. Germline values: CDR1 SGHTA, CDR2 FQGNSA. DNA of the CDR3: TGTGCCAGCAGCTTATTAGGGGTGGCCATGAACACTGAAGCTTTCTTT. This encodes CASSLLGVAMNTEAFF.